This paragraph covers one T cell receptor beta chain sequence. Its antigen is currently unknown. Alongside a J-beta primer mix, a sample-barcoded 5' primer served in a second PCR lasting about 7 to 12 cycles. TCRdb analysed the 5' RACE reads with MiXCR anew, one entry per CDR3 protein. The sample lists roughly 1.5 million distinct CDR3 sequences; 35% to 45% were seen once. The record originates from a study of blood T cells in healthy people across ages. The CDR3 runs to 14 residues. The germline V and J ends were trimmed by 4 bases and 2 bases, with 10 bases remaining between them. In germline, CDR1 is MNHEY, CDR2 SMNVEV (reference sequence). The study, taken as a whole, reports: What prevented conclusive comparison of naive and antigen-experienced cells was that PBMCs were unsorted. A greater number of naive CD4+ cells and higher diversity distinguished long-lived donors from aged donors.

The study isolated at least 7 million PBMCs from each sample. The sequence was obtained from a woman aged 18-35 years in good health. This chain links TRBV27 with TRBJ2-3; D is unresolved. Sequencing was performed on blood. For the CDR3, the DNA is TGTGCCAGCAGTTCCCTATGGATCACAGATACGCAGTATTTT. It codes for CASSSLWITDTQYF.